This T cell receptor beta chain comes out of a study of blood T cell repertoires in COVID-19. On the study more broadly: PBMCs, B-cell-depleted T cells, or T cells provided the cDNA or gDNA that made up the material.

Assignment of participants to cohorts was predicated upon participant-reported clinical history. With respect to this clone: This sample includes further DNA sequences coding for the same CDR3.

Here immunoSEQ multiplex PCR was the method, and the copy in TCRdb shows in-frame clones only, minus some. The sample gives 450,000 to 500,000 clones, more than 85% of which show up once; roughly 8.5% is in the top ten. V was clipped by 3 bases and J by 1 base; unmatched bases: 0. The CDR3 covers 14 residues. Germline V gives CDR1 LGHDT, CDR2 YNNKEL (reference sequence). The sample taken for sequencing was PBMCs or T cells enriched from blood (not recorded which). The V call is TRBV3-1 (or the pseudogene TRBV3-2), the J call TRBJ2-1; TRBD1 matches 7 bases. The sequence was obtained from a woman aged 55 to 70 who had recovered from COVID-19. CDR3 coding DNA: TGTGCCAGCAGCCACAGGGGGTCCTACAATGAGCAGTTCTTC. It translates to CASSHRGSYNEQFF.